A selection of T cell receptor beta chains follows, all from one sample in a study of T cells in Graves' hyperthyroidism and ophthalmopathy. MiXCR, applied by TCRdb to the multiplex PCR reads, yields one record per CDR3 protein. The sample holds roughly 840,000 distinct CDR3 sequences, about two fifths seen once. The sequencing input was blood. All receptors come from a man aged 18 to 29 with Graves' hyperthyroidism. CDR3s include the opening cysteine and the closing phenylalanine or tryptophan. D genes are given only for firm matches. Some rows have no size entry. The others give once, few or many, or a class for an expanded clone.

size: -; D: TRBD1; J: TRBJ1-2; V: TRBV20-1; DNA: TGCAGTGCTAGACAAGAAGGGACAGGGGAGGGCTACACCTTC; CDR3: CSARQEGTGEGYTF
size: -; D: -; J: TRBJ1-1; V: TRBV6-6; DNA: TGTGCCAGCAGTGGGGCGAGGGATCGGGCCACTGAAGCTTTCTTT; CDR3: CASSGARDRATEAFF
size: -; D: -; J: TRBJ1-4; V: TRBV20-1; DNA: TGCAGTGCTCGTTCCGGGGCAACTAATGAAAAACTGTTTTTT; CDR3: CSARSGATNEKLFF
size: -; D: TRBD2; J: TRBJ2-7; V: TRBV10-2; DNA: TGTGCCAGCAGATCGACTAGCGGGGGAATCTACGAGCAGTACTTC; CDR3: CASRSTSGGIYEQYF
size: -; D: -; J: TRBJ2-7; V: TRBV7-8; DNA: TGTGCCAGCAGCACCGGGACAGCGGGCACCGGGGAGCAGTACTTC; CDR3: CASSTGTAGTGEQYF
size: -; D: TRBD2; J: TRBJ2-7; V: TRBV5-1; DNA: TGCGCCAGCAGCTTGGAGGTGCGGGAGCTCTCCTACGAGCAGTACTTC; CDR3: CASSLEVRELSYEQYF
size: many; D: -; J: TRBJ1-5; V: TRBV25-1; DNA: TGTGCTTCTGTCGATCAGCCCCAGCATTTT; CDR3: CASVDQPQHF
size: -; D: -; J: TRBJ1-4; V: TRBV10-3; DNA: TGTGCCAGTCAGTTGGCTGAAAAACTGTTTTTT; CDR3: CASQLAEKLFF
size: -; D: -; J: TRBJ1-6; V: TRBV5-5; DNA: TGTGCCAGCAGCTTCAAGGACCGGGACGGAGATAATTCACCCCTCCACTTT; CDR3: CASSFKDRDGDNSPLHF
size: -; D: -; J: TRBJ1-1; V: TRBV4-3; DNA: TGCGCCAGCAGCCCGGGACACCCCATGAGCACTGAAGCTTTCTTT; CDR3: CASSPGHPMSTEAFF
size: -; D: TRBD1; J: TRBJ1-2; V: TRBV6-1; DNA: TGTGCCAGCAGTGTCGACGGACAGGGCTATTTCGGTGGCTACACCTTC; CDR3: CASSVDGQGYFGGYTF
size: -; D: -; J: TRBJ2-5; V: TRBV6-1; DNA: TGTGCCAGCAGTTCAGAGGACCTAGAGACCCAGTACTTC; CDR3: CASSSEDLETQYF
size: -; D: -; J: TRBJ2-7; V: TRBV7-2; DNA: TGTGCCAGCAGCTTAGTGGGGGCCTCCTACGAGCAGTGCTTC; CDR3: CASSLVGASYEQCF
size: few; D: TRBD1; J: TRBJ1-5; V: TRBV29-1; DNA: TGCAGCGTTTTGGACAGGGGGAAAAGCTATAGCAATCAGCCCCAGCATTTT; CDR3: CSVLDRGKSYSNQPQHF
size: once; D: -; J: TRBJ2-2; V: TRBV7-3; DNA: TGCGCCAGCACCGAGACAGGACCATTAACCGGGGAGCTGTTTTTT; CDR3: CASTETGPLTGELFF
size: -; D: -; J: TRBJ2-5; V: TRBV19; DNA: TGTACCAGTAGTATAAAAGAGACCCAGTACTTC; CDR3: CTSSIKETQYF
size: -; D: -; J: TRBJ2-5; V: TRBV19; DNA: TGTGCCAGTAGTATAGGTGTGGGAGCTGGCCAAGAGACCCAGTACTTC; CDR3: CASSIGVGAGQETQYF
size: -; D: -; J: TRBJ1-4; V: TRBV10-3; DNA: TGTGCCATCAGCGCGAATGAAAAACTGTTTTTT; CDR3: CAISANEKLFF
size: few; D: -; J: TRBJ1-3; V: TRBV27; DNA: TGTGCCAGCAGCCTTCTACCCTCTGGAAACACCATATATTTT; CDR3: CASSLLPSGNTIYF
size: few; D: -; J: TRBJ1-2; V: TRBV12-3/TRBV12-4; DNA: TGTGCCAGCAGTTACGTCCCAGGGATGGAGGGCTACACCTTC; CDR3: CASSYVPGMEGYTF
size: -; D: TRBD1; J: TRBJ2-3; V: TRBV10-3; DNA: TGTGCCATCAGTGATCTGGACAGGGGATCAGATACGCAGTATTTT; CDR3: CAISDLDRGSDTQYF
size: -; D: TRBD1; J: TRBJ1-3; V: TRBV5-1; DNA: TGCGCCAGCAGCTTGGAGGGGACAGGGGCCGGAAACACCATATATTTT; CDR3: CASSLEGTGAGNTIYF
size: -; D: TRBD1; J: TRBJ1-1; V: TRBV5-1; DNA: TGCGCCAGCAGCTTGCAGGGGGCTACCCCTGAAGCTTTCTTT; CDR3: CASSLQGATPEAFF
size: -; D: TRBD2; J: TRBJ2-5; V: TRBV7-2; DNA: TGTGCCAGCAGCTTGGGGCTAGCGGGGGGACCCGGGTGGACCCAGTACTTC; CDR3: CASSLGLAGGPGWTQYF
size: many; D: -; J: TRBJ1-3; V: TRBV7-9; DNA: TGTGCCAGCAGCTTAGCAGGAGGTGGCACCATATATTTT; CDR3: CASSLAGGGTIYF
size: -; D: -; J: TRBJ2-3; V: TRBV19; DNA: TGTGCCAGTAGTATCGTACAGGGCCCCACAGATACGCAGTATTTT; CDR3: CASSIVQGPTDTQYF
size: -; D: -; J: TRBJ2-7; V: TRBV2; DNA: TGTGCCAGCAGTGCGGCAGGGGCCAATTACAATGAGCAGTACTTC; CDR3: CASSAAGANYNEQYF
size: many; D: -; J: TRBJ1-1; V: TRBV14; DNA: TGTGCCAGCAGTCTTTTTCGGGGCACTGAAGCTTTCTTT; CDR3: CASSLFRGTEAFF
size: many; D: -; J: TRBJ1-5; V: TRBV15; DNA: TGTGCCACCAGCATAGAACCGAATAGCAATCAGCCCCAGCATTTT; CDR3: CATSIEPNSNQPQHF
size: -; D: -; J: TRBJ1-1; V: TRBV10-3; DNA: TGTGCCATCAGTGAGGTCTACAGGGAAGCTTTCTTT; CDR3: CAISEVYREAFF
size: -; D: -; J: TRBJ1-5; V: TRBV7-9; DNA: TGTGCCAGCAGTCCGGACAGAGAAAGGGTGCGTAGCAATCAGCCCCAGCATTTT; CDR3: CASSPDRERVRSNQPQHF
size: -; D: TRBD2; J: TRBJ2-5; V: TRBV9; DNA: TGTGCCAGCAGCGCCTCGACTAGCGGGGGGCGTGAGACCCAGTACTTC; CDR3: CASSASTSGGRETQYF
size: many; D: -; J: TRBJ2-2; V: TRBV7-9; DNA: TGTGCCAGCGGCGACAGGCCTTACACCGGGGAGCTGTTTTTT; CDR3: CASGDRPYTGELFF
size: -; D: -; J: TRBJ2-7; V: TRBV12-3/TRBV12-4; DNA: TGTTCCAGCAGTTTACTAGTATTCGAGCAGTACTTC; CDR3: CSSSLLVFEQYF
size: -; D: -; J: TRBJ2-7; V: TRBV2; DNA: TGTGCCAGCAGTGGGACGCTAGCAGGGTACGAGCAGTACTTC; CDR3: CASSGTLAGYEQYF
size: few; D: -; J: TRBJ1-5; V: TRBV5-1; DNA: TGCGCCAGCAGCATGGGGGGAACAAATCAGCCCCAGCATTTT; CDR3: CASSMGGTNQPQHF
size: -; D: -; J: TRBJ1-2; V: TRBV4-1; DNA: TGCGCCAGCAGCCAAGCGGGATGGGGGGCTGATGGCTACACCTTC; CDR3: CASSQAGWGADGYTF
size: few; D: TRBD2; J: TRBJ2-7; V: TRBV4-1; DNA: TGCGCCAGCAGCCTGATCCGGGGGGATACCTACGAGCAGTACTTC; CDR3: CASSLIRGDTYEQYF
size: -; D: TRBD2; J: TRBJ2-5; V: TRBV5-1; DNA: TGCGCCAGCAGCTTGCCTTCACTAGCGGGGACACAAGAGACCCAGTACTTC; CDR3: CASSLPSLAGTQETQYF
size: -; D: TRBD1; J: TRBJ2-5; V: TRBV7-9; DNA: TGTGCCAGCAGCGCTACCGGGACAGGGGACGCAGAGACCCAGTACTTC; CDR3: CASSATGTGDAETQYF
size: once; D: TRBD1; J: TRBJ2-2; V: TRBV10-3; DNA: TGTGCCAGTTCAGGGGACAGGGTGAGCGCCGGGGAGCTGTTTTTT; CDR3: CASSGDRVSAGELFF
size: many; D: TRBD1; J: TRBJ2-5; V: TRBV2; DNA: TGTGCCAGCAGCGAATACAGGGGAACCGGGACCCAGTACTTC; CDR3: CASSEYRGTGTQYF
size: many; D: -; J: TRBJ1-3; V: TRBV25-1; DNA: TGTGCCAGCCAAAACTTGAACACCATATATTTT; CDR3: CASQNLNTIYF
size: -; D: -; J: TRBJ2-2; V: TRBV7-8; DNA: TGTGCCAGCAGCTTAGCACTAGTGGGTTTCACCGGGGAGCTGTTTTTT; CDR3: CASSLALVGFTGELFF
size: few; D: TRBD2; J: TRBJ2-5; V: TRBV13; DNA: TGTGCCAGTCACCGACTAGCGGGGGGGGAAGAGACCCAGTACTTC; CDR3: CASHRLAGGEETQYF
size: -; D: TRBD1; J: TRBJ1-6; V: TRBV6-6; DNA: TGTGCCAGCTCACCAGAGACAGGGAGTTTCGGTTCACCCCTCCACTTT; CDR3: CASSPETGSFGSPLHF
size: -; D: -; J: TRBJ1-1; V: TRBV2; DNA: TGTGCCAGCAACCTATACTCAGGGTCTGGCACTGAAGCTTTCTTT; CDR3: CASNLYSGSGTEAFF
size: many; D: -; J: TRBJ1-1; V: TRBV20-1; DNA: TGCAGTGCTAGGATCGGGCCTGAAGCTTTCTTT; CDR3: CSARIGPEAFF
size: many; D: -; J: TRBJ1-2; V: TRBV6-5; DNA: TGTGCCAGCGGGACGGGATCCTATGGCTACACCTTC; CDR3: CASGTGSYGYTF
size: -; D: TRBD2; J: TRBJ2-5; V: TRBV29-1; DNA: TGCAGCGTTGACCGGGTAGCGGGGGCCGGGGAGACCCAGTACTTC; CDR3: CSVDRVAGAGETQYF
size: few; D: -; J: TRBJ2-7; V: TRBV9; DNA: TGTGCCAGCAGCGTAGATAGCAGAAGGGAGCAGTACTTC; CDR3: CASSVDSRREQYF
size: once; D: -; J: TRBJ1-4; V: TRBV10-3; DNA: TGTGCCTTCTCCGGGAGTGAAAAACTGTTTTTT; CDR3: CAFSGSEKLFF
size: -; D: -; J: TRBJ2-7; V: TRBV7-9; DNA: TGCGCCAGCAGCCAAGAGAGGGTGGCCTACGAGCAGTACTTC; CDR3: CASSQERVAYEQYF
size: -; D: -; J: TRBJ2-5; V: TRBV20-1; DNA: TGCAGTGCTGCGGACCCTCAACAAGAGATCCAGTACTTC; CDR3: CSAADPQQEIQYF
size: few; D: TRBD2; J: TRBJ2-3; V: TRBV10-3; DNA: TGTGCCACCCGGACTAGCGGGAACACAGATACGCAGTATTTT; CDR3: CATRTSGNTDTQYF
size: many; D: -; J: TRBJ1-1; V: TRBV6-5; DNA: TGTGCCAGCAGTTCAGGGTTAGGAACTGAAGCTTTCTTT; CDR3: CASSSGLGTEAFF
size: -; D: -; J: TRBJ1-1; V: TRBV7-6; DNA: TGTGCCAGCAGCCCAACCCTGGACTTGAACACTGAAGCTTTCTTT; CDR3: CASSPTLDLNTEAFF
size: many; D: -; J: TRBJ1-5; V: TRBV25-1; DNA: TGTGCCAGCAGCGAAGGGGGGCTCGGCAATCAGCCCCAGCATTTT; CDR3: CASSEGGLGNQPQHF
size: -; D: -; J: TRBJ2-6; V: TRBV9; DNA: TGTGCCAGCAGCGCTCTGACAGCCAGACTCTCTGGGGCCAACGTCCTGACTTTC; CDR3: CASSALTARLSGANVLTF